This TCR beta chain was recovered during a study of OX40 agonist ivuxolimab in advanced cancers. The wider study: Prior anti-PD-1, anti-PD-L1 or anti-CTLA-4 therapy was allowed; about 39% had some.

TCRdb's table, derived via immunoSEQ multiplex PCR, lists solely in-frame clones and lacks some. This sample has 65,000 to 80,000 clones, with roughly 90% found just once. Trimming took 6 bases from V and 0 from J, leaving 4 bases between them. CDR1 is LNHDA, CDR2 SQIVND, per germline (reference sequence). The CDR3 runs 12 residues. The origin of this receptor is an adult with an advanced solid tumor such as melanoma, head and neck, liver or kidney cancer. V usage is TRBV19 and J usage is TRBJ2-3; no clear D gene. The sample consisted of CD4+ or CD8+ T cells sorted from blood, taken in a trial of the OX40 agonist ivuxolimab. The CDR3 DNA reads as TGTGCCAGTAGGCAGAGCACAGATACGCAGTATTTT. Residues: CASRQSTDTQYF. The variable domain in full, with the rest retrieved from reference TRBV19 and TRBJ2-3, is DGGITQSPKYLFRKEGQNVTLSCEQNLNHDAMYWYRQDPGQGLRLIYYSQIVNDFQKGDIAEGYSVSREKKESFPLTVTSAQKNPTAFYLCASRQSTDTQYFGPGTRLTVL.